This T cell receptor beta chain came from a study of T cell responses to AZD1222 COVID-19 vaccine. Study-level results: The CD4 TCRs associated with vaccination extended across spike and predominated at 160-218 and 743-854. Researchers took repertoire samples only after the peak T cell response had come. Mostly white British, mostly female donors; authors suggested clonal diversity may be underestimated. A rise in Spike-specific TCR breadth and depth followed two AZD1222 doses.

Looked up from germline, CDR1 is SGHDT and CDR2 is YYEEEE. The CDR3 runs to 13 residues. Trimming took off 5 bases at V and 2 bases at J, with 5 bases between the two ends. The table came from immunoSEQ multiplex PCR; TCRdb's copy has only in-frame clones and leaves some out. The profile shows 210,000 or so clones, less than 95% of them singletons. For this clone: What it binds is unknown.

The source was peripheral blood, collected 28 days after the second dose of the MenACWY control vaccine. V is TRBV5-6 and J is TRBJ2-6; no clear D gene. The clonotype was recovered from an adult who received the MenACWY meningococcal vaccine as a control. Here the CDR3 reads CASSSPGANVLTF. The DNA of the CDR3 is TGTGCCAGCAGTTCCCCTGGGGCCAACGTCCTGACTTTC.